One sample yielded the 21 T cell receptor beta chains listed below, sequenced in a study of T-cell reconstitution after alpha-beta-depleted transplantation in children. Unique molecular identifiers were used in preparing the TCRbeta library. TCRdb redid the calling of the PCR reads with MiXCR, one entry per CDR3 protein. The table shows about 980,000 distinct CDR3 sequences, with around 30% occurring only once. The sample was PBMCs, mostly from graft donor cells, taken 360 days after TCRalphabeta/CD19-depleted stem cell transplant. These receptors originate from a boy under two years old who had a stem cell transplant for SCID, so the T cells may come from the graft donor.

The J gene is TRBJ2-7, the V gene TRBV4-1; maybe TRBD2 (6 bases). The CDR3 consists of 14 residues. The ends were cut back, 2 bases at V and 3 bases at J, with 11 bases in the middle. Germline V gene lookup returns CDR1 MGHRA and CDR2 YSYEKL. The CDR3 loop reads CASSQSRGSYEQYF. The CDR3, as DNA: TGCGCCAGCAGCCAAAGTCGGGGGAGCTACGAGCAGTACTTC.

CDR3 region: CASSLGLAGGNTQYF. CDR3 DNA sequence: TGTGCCAGCAGCCTTGGACTAGCGGGGGGGAATACGCAGTATTTT. The chain uses TRBV5-5 and TRBJ2-3; 15 nucleotides match TRBD2. Germline V gives CDR1 SGHKS, CDR2 YYEKEE (reference sequence). V lost 4 bases and J lost 7; bases outside the gene matches: 4. CDR3 size: 15 residues.

About this clonotype: Because it lacks the conserved phenylalanine or tryptophan at the end, this CDR3 is likely a read error. The chain joins TRBV20-1 to TRBJ1-1; TRBD1 matches 8 bases. Germline V CDR1 and CDR2: DFQATT, SNEGSKA (reference sequence). Trimming at V came to 1 base and at J to 0 bases, leaving 4 bases not matched to a gene. The length of the CDR3 is 15 residues. CDR3 region: CSARVVRGLNTEAFS. The CDR3 DNA is TGCAGTGCTAGAGTCGTCAGGGGGCTGAACACTGAAGCTTTCTCT.

The chain employs TRBV4-2 and TRBJ2-7, with TRBD2 matching 10 bases. Germline CDR1 reads LGHNA; CDR2 reads YNFKEQ. CDR3 length equals 18 residues. Losses at the gene ends were 0 bases for V and 4 bases for J; bases not matched to a gene: 12. Here the CDR3 reads CASSQEPAGGRYGYEQYF. CDR3 nucleotides: TGTGCCAGCAGCCAAGAGCCAGCGGGGGGGCGTTACGGGTACGAGCAGTACTTC.

In its sample, this clonotype was seen once. The J gene is TRBJ2-3, the V gene TRBV9, with D tentatively TRBD1 (6 bases). Trimming took off 3 bases at V and 4 bases at J, with 30 bases between the two ends. The germline CDR1 and CDR2 sequences are SGDLS and YYNGEE. This CDR3 has 20 amino acids. CDR3 in amino acids: CASSAESRPRYAGESDTQYF. CDR3 DNA: TGTGCCAGCAGCGCAGAATCCAGGCCCAGATACGCAGGGGAGTCAGATACGCAGTATTTT.

The V call is TRBV4-3, the J call TRBJ1-2; TRBD1 is a possible D gene (6 bases). Germline V gives CDR1 LGHNA, CDR2 YSLEER. V was trimmed by 1 base and J by 4 bases, leaving 19 bases between them. This CDR3 contains 17 residues. CDR3 DNA sequence: TGCGCCAGCAGCCAAGTTGGGGGGGCAAGGTTGATCTATGGCTACACCTTC. Its translation is CASSQVGGARLIYGYTF.

This clonotype was picked up a small number of times. This chain links TRBV21-1 with TRBJ1-2; the table's D call, TRBD1, was not checked against the DNA. TRBV21-1 is a pseudogene segment. CDR3 length equals 15 residues. The chain's CDR3 is CASSKGGQGTYGYTF. The CDR3 DNA sequence: TGTGCCAGCAGCAAAGGGGGACAGGGTACATATGGCTACACCTTC.

The gene calls are TRBV20-1 and TRBJ1-1, with D unclear. Germline CDR1 is DFQATT and CDR2 is SNEGSKA (reference sequence). This CDR3 is built from 14 residues. The V gene lost 2 bases and the J gene lost 0 bases, with 10 bases spanning the gap. The CDR3 loop is CSARRRTMNTEAFF. The CDR3, as DNA: TGCAGTGCTAGACGTAGAACCATGAACACTGAAGCTTTCTTT.

This chain joins TRBV28 and TRBJ2-1; TRBD1 matches at 7 bases. This CDR3 is built from 14 residues. In germline, CDR1 is MDHEN, CDR2 SYDVKM. The junction had 4 bases not matched to a gene; V was cut back by 3 bases and J by 5 bases. Written as DNA, the CDR3 is TGTGCCAGCAGTTTTTCGGACAGGAACAATGAGCAGTTCTTC. This sequence encodes CASSFSDRNNEQFF.

The chain links TRBV12-3 or TRBV12-4 to TRBJ1-5; TRBD1 aligns across 9 bases. The CDR3 has 16 amino acids. V shed 6 bases, J shed 6 bases, and the junction held 12 bases outside the gene matches. Here the CDR3 DNA reads TGTGCCAGCAGCCTTACTGCAGGGACAGGGATTCAGCCCCAGCATTTT. It is translated as CASSLTAGTGIQPQHF.

This clonotype appeared a few times. The chain's CDR3 is CAWSWGTREPQHF. The CDR3 DNA is TGTGCCTGGAGTTGGGGTACAAGAGAGCCCCAGCATTTT. The chain joins TRBV30 to TRBJ1-5; D is unclear. This CDR3 spans 13 amino acids. Deletions cut 2 bases from V and 8 bases from J, with 13 bases between. Germline lookup yields CDR1 GTSNPN and CDR2 SVGIG (reference sequence).

The rearrangement uses TRBV5-6 and TRBJ2-5; D is unresolved. V was cut by 0 bases and J by 7 bases, with 16 bases left in between. Germline V gene data show CDR1 as SGHDT and CDR2 as YYEEEE. The CDR3 is made up of 15 amino acids. Here the CDR3 reads CASSLVGPRTGTQYF. CDR3 coding DNA: TGTGCCAGCAGCTTGGTCGGGCCCCGCACCGGGACCCAGTACTTC. Full variable domain (rest looked up from reference TRBV5-6 and TRBJ2-5): DAGVTQSPTHLIKTRGQQVTLRCSPKSGHDTVSWYQQALGQGPQFIFQYYEEEERQRGNFPDRFSGHQFPNYSSELNVNALLLGDSALYLCASSLVGPRTGTQYFGPGTRLLVL.

This clonotype has just a few counts. The chain joins TRBV7-9 to TRBJ2-1; 7 nucleotides agree with TRBD2. This CDR3 is built from 16 residues. Looked up from germline, CDR1 is SEHNR and CDR2 is FQNEAQ (reference sequence). V lost 3 bases, J lost 0 bases, and 5 bases stayed unmatched. In DNA form, the CDR3 reads TGTGCCAGCAGCTTGGCGCTAGCGGCCTCCTACAATGAGCAGTTCTTC. It yields the protein CASSLALAASYNEQFF. The whole variable domain, remainder taken from reference TRBV7-9 and TRBJ2-1, is DTGVSQNPRHKITKRGQNVTFRCDPISEHNRLYWYRQTLGQGPEFLTYFQNEAQLEKSRLLSDRFSAERPKGSFSTLEIQRTEQGDSAMYLCASSLALAASYNEQFFGPGTRLTVL.

Regarding this clonotype: This clone may be a read error of a much larger clone one base away. V usage is TRBV15 and J usage is TRBJ2-5; D remains unclear. The V gene lost 6 bases and the J gene lost 2 bases, with 16 bases spanning the gap. CDR1 is LNHNV and CDR2 is YYDKDF in the germline V gene (reference sequence). CDR3 length: 15 amino acids. The CDR3 DNA reads TGTGCCACCAGAGAGAATGGTGTGGATCAAGAGACCCAGTACTTC. Its protein is CATRENGVDQETQYF.

This clonotype was recorded a few times. This chain links TRBV12-3 or TRBV12-4 with TRBJ2-3; perhaps TRBD1 as D (6 bases). The CDR3 length is 13 residues. V shed 6 bases and J shed 3 bases, with 10 bases lying between them. CDR3 in amino acids: CASRVTGTDTQYF. As DNA, the CDR3 is TGTGCCAGCAGGGTAACAGGGACAGATACGCAGTATTTT.

This clonotype turned up a few times. The CDR3 is CASSYQGTSTDTQYF. CDR3 coding DNA: TGTGCCAGCAGTTACCAGGGCACTAGCACAGATACGCAGTATTTT. The chain uses TRBV12-3 or TRBV12-4 and TRBJ2-3; a possible D gene is TRBD1 (5 bases). This CDR3 has 15 amino acids. The germline V and J ends were trimmed by 4 bases and 0 bases, with 11 bases remaining between them.

The chain uses TRBV6-5 and TRBJ2-5; 10 bases are shared with TRBD2. Trimming removed 2 bases from V and 3 bases from J; junction bases left unmatched: 6. The CDR3 extends over 16 amino acids. The germline CDR1 and CDR2 sequences are MNHEY and SVGAGI. DNA of the CDR3: TGTGCCAGCAGTTACGGCCTAGCGGGGGTGGAAGAGACCCAGTACTTC. It encodes CASSYGLAGVEETQYF.

This chain uses TRBV5-1 with TRBJ2-1, with 9 bases matching TRBD2. Germline trimming cut 0 bases from V and 7 bases from J; bases unmatched to any gene: 11. Per the germline V gene, CDR1 is SGHRS and CDR2 is YFSETQ. CDR3 length: 17 residues. CDR3 in amino acids: CASSLAGQAGGQNEQFF. CDR3 DNA sequence: TGCGCCAGCAGCTTGGCCGGGCAAGCGGGGGGACAAAATGAGCAGTTCTTC.

This clonotype was seen only a few times. The V call is TRBV12-3 or TRBV12-4, the J call TRBJ2-5; D may be TRBD2 (6 bases). The V end lost 6 bases, the J end lost 7 bases, and 15 bases lay between the germline ends. The CDR3 length is 13 residues. As DNA, the CDR3 is TGTGCCAGCAGCGGCGGGGACGAGGGGACCCAGTACTTC. Translation gives CASSGGDEGTQYF.

The J gene is TRBJ1-1, the V gene TRBV4-1, with D unclear. The CDR3 contains 16 residues. Germline lookup yields CDR1 MGHRA and CDR2 YSYEKL. Trimming left V 0 bases short and J 2 bases short, with 13 bases between. CDR3 loop: CASSQEEAGPNTEAFF. In DNA, the CDR3 is TGCGCCAGCAGCCAAGAGGAGGCCGGTCCTAACACTGAAGCTTTCTTT.

Regarding this clonotype: The conserved phenylalanine or tryptophan normally closing the CDR3 is absent here, so this likely arose from a read error. V gene TRBV9 combines with J gene TRBJ1-5; D call uncertain. Germline V gene lookup returns CDR1 SGDLS and CDR2 YYNGEE. The CDR3 has 14 residues. The V end lost 0 bases, the J end lost 0 bases, and 4 bases lay between the germline ends. The CDR3 loop is CASSVGGSNQPQHC. CDR3 coding DNA: TGTGCCAGCAGCGTAGGAGGTAGCAATCAGCCCCAGCATTGT.